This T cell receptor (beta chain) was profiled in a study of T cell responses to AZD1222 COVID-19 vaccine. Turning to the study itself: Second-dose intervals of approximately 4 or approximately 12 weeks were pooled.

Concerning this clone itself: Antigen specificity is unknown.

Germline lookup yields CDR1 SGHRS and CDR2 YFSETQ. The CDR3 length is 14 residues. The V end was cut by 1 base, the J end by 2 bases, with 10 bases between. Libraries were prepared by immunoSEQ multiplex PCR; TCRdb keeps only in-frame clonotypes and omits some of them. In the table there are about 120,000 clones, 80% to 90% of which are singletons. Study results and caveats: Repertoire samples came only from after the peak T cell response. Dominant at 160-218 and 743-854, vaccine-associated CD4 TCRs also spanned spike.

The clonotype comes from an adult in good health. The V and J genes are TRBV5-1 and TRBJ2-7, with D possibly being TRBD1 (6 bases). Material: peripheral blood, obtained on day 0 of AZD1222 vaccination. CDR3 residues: CASSLLSGAYEQYF. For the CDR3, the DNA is TGCGCCAGCAGCTTGCTTTCAGGGGCCTACGAGCAGTACTTC.